This entry lists 20 T cell receptor beta chains sequenced from one sample in a study of T cell repertoires in cytomegalovirus infection. Their specific antigens are unknown. In TCRdb, the reads were re-called with MiXCR into one record per CDR3 protein. This sample has about 160,000 distinct CDR3 sequences, with roughly 21% found just once. The sample in question was CD8+ T cells from cultured PBMCs, obtained from culture after CMV antigen stimulation. These receptors came from a human donor in good health (CMV status not recorded). Some clones in this sample may be carry-over from other donors' samples.

The chain recombines TRBV5-6 with TRBJ1-5; no clear D. CDR1 is SGHDT, CDR2 YYEEEE, per germline. CDR3 length: 15 amino acids. Trimming took 0 bases from V and 3 from J, leaving 10 bases between them. The CDR3 DNA is TGTGCCAGCAGCTTGGTTACAGCTATCAATCAGCCCCAGCATTTT. This gives the protein CASSLVTAINQPQHF.

The chain is built from TRBV20-1 and TRBJ2-7; TRBD1 matches 7 bases. V was pared by 3 bases and J by 5 bases, with 13 bases of the junction left unmatched. Germline V gives CDR1 DFQATT, CDR2 SNEGSKA (reference sequence). The length of the CDR3 is 15 residues. The CDR3 nucleotides are TGCAGTGCTAGTGTCGCCGGGACAGCGCACCACGAGCAGTACTTC. This gives the protein CSASVAGTAHHEQYF.

The chain couples TRBV7-9 to TRBJ2-5; D gene uncertain. Germline V gene lookup returns CDR1 SEHNR and CDR2 FQNEAQ (reference sequence). Trimming shortened V by 2 bases and J by 5 bases, and 12 bases separated the two germline ends. The CDR3 covers 14 residues. CDR3 sequence (DNA): TGTGCCAGCAGCTTACAACAGTTGTCGGAGACCCAGTACTTC. It encodes CASSLQQLSETQYF.

This clonotype was counted only a few times. This chain links TRBV7-9 with TRBJ2-2; tentatively, D is TRBD1 (5 bases). This CDR3 is 16 amino acids long. The V and J ends lost 5 bases and 1 base respectively, with 14 bases between them. The germline CDR1 and CDR2 sequences are SEHNR and FQNEAQ (reference sequence). The CDR3 region is CASSPYRQGNTGELFF. In nucleotides, the CDR3 is TGTGCCAGCAGCCCGTACAGGCAGGGGAACACCGGGGAGCTGTTTTTT.

This chain uses TRBV6-5 with TRBJ2-1; D tentatively reads TRBD1 or TRBD2 (5 bases each). With 6 bases removed from V and 7 bases from J, the gap between germline ends came to 16 bases. Germline values: CDR1 MNHEY, CDR2 SVGAGI. The CDR3 contains 14 residues. The CDR3 region is CASRQFSEGNEQFF. The CDR3 nucleotides read TGTGCCAGCAGACAATTCAGCGAGGGGAATGAGCAGTTCTTC.

This clonotype was detected only a few times. The rearrangement links TRBV10-3 to TRBJ2-1; 16 positions match TRBD2. V lost 4 bases, J lost 0 bases, and 6 bases stayed unmatched. CDR1 ENHRY and CDR2 SYGVKD come from the germline V gene. This CDR3 region has 19 residues. CDR3 in DNA: TGTGCCATCAGTGGAGGGACTAGCGGGGGGGCCGTCTCCTACAATGAGCAGTTCTTC. Translating it yields CAISGGTSGGAVSYNEQFF.

The gene calls are TRBV7-2 and TRBJ2-1; D possibly corresponds to TRBD1 (5 bases). V was pared by 4 bases and J by 4 bases, with 11 bases between. Looked up from germline, CDR1 is SGHTA and CDR2 is FQGNSA. The CDR3 spans 14 residues. CDR3 nucleotides: TGTGCCAGCAGCTCCCCCAGACAGTACAATGAGCAGTTCTTC. It specifies CASSSPRQYNEQFF.

The V gene is TRBV10-3, the J gene TRBJ1-1; D is ambiguous. The germline V gene encodes CDR1 ENHRY and CDR2 SYGVKD. Trimming removed 2 bases from V and 1 base from J, with 5 bases in between. This CDR3 region has 13 residues. The CDR3 DNA follows: TGTGCCATCAGTGAGGGGGAGAACACTGAAGCTTTCTTT. Residues: CAISEGENTEAFF.

The table lists this clonotype with a count of one. This chain connects TRBV4-3 to TRBJ2-3, with D possibly being TRBD1 (5 bases). The end of the DNA aligns better with TRBJ1-5, so the J call may be wrong. CDR3 length equals 16 residues. Germline V gene lookup returns CDR1 LGHNA and CDR2 YSLEER. The CDR3 DNA sequence: TGCGCCAGCAGCCAAGGTCCAGCGGGGGACCTAGATACGCAGCATTTT. Translation: CASSQGPAGDLDTQHF.

The chain combines TRBV7-6 with TRBJ2-7; 10 bases map to TRBD2. The germline gives CDR1 SGHVS, CDR2 FNYEAQ. The V segment lost 2 bases and the J segment 3 bases; nucleotides outside the gene matches: 10. The CDR3 runs to 17 residues. CDR3 residues: CASSLRRLTSGNYEQYF. CDR3 in DNA: TGTGCCAGCAGCTTAAGGCGTCTCACTAGCGGGAACTACGAGCAGTACTTC.

The chain has TRBV7-6 and TRBJ2-3, with D tentatively TRBD1 or TRBD2 (5 bases each). The V end lost 1 base, the J end lost 0 bases, and 11 bases lay between the germline ends. This CDR3 region has 16 residues. The germline V gene encodes CDR1 SGHVS and CDR2 FNYEAQ. As DNA, the CDR3 is TGTGCCAGCAGCTTAGGAGGGGCCCTTAGCACAGATACGCAGTATTTT. Protein: CASSLGGALSTDTQYF.

The table lists this clonotype with a few counts. J is TRBJ2-7 and V is TRBV7-2, with D perhaps TRBD2 (7 bases). Germline CDR1 SGHTA, CDR2 FQGNSA. V lost 2 bases and J 2 bases, leaving 25 bases between the germline ends. The CDR3 loop spans 19 amino acids. The CDR3 here is CASSLRGGLGDYPTYEQYF. As DNA, the CDR3 is TGTGCCAGCAGCTTAAGGGGGGGTCTCGGGGACTACCCAACCTACGAGCAGTACTTC.

This clonotype was seen a few times. The gene calls are TRBV27 and TRBJ1-6; tentatively, D is TRBD1 (5 bases). The CDR3 spans 16 residues. In germline, CDR1 is MNHEY, CDR2 SMNVEV (reference sequence). Deletions cut 3 bases from V and 2 bases from J, with 11 bases between. The DNA of the CDR3 is TGTGCCAGCAGTTTGACAGACAAAACCTATAATTCACCCCTCCACTTT. It specifies CASSLTDKTYNSPLHF.

The chain combines TRBV27 with TRBJ1-2; D not certain. Trimming cost V 2 bases and J 7 bases, with 8 bases left between them. CDR3 length equals 12 residues. Germline-derived CDR1 and CDR2 are MNHEY and SMNVEV (reference sequence). In DNA form, the CDR3 reads TGTGCCAGCAGTTTAGGAGGCGTTGGCTACACCTTC. As protein: CASSLGGVGYTF.

This clonotype came up a few times. This CDR3 reads CASSQYRENTEAFF. The CDR3 DNA is TGTGCCAGCAGCCAGTACAGGGAGAACACTGAAGCTTTCTTT. The rearrangement links TRBV27 to TRBJ1-1; perhaps TRBD1 as D (6 bases). The CDR3 is made up of 14 amino acids. Germline V lookup: CDR1 MNHEY, CDR2 SMNVEV (reference sequence). Trimming left V 6 bases short and J 1 base short, with 12 bases between.

This chain joins TRBV7-8 and TRBJ1-2; no clear D. CDR3 length: 16 residues. Germline V gene data show CDR1 as SGHVS and CDR2 as FQNEAQ. V shed 5 bases and J shed 6 bases, with 22 bases lying between them. The CDR3 protein is CASSPGPGPEKNGYTF. The CDR3, as DNA: TGTGCCAGCAGCCCAGGACCGGGCCCCGAGAAGAATGGCTACACCTTC.

This clonotype was recorded at least ten times. V usage is TRBV7-2 and J usage is TRBJ1-1; D perhaps matches TRBD1 (5 bases). The CDR3 loop spans 13 amino acids. Germline V gives CDR1 SGHTA, CDR2 FQGNSA. Trimming left V 3 bases short and J 7 bases short, with 12 bases between. The CDR3 sequence: CASSFSDSFEAFF. In DNA, the CDR3 is TGTGCCAGCAGCTTCTCCGACAGCTTTGAAGCTTTCTTT.

A few counts support this clonotype. The genes are TRBV6-8 and TRBJ1-2; possible D gene TRBD1, 6 bases. The V end was cut by 0 bases, the J end by 6 bases, with 11 bases between. Per germline, CDR1 MNHGY and CDR2 SAAAGT. The CDR3 runs 14 residues. CDR3 DNA sequence: TGTGCCAGCAGTTACTCCGCCAGGGGCGATGGCTACACCTTC. Translated: CASSYSARGDGYTF.

The chain links TRBV7-2 to TRBJ1-3, with TRBD1 matching 8 bases. The CDR3 is 18 residues long. Germline assignment: CDR1 SGHTA and CDR2 FQGNSA. Trimming took 5 bases from V and 2 from J; bases not matched to a gene: 14. CDR3 loop: CASSRLPAGGAPGNTIYF. In DNA, the CDR3 is TGTGCCAGCAGCCGCCTACCGGCAGGGGGCGCTCCTGGAAACACCATATATTTT.

In its sample, this clonotype was seen a few times. The chain carries TRBV9 and TRBJ1-1, with no clear D. V lost 0 bases, J lost 3 bases, and 3 bases lay in between. This CDR3 region has 12 residues. CDR1 and CDR2 from the germline V gene are SGDLS and YYNGEE. DNA for the CDR3: TGTGCCAGCAGCGTAGGGGACACTGAAGCTTTCTTT. Its protein is CASSVGDTEAFF.